The rows below give T cell receptor beta chains drawn from one sample of a study of blood T cell repertoires in COVID-19. Assay used: immunoSEQ multiplex PCR; TCRdb lists only in-frame clones, some missing. The sample lists just under 150,000 clones; 80% to 90% were seen once. The sample taken for sequencing was peripheral blood. These receptors came from a man aged 45-65 years who had recovered from COVID-19. Both conserved end residues are part of each CDR3. Each record gives: J gene, D gene, V gene, CDR3 length, clone size, CDR3 protein, CDR3 DNA. D genes are given only for firm matches. Clone size is not always given. Where it is, it says once, few, many or a class for expanded clones.

TRBJ1-1 | - | TRBV5-6 | 15 | - | CASSVAQLMNTEAFF | TGTGCCAGCAGCGTCGCACAGCTAATGAACACTGAAGCTTTCTTT
TRBJ2-2 | TRBD1 | TRBV3-1/TRBV3-2 | 18 | - | CASSQVFKDRRPRGELFF | TGTGCCAGCAGCCAAGTCTTTAAGGACAGGCGACCGCGCGGGGAGCTGTTTTTT
TRBJ2-7 | - | TRBV7-9 | 14 | - | CASSHGTFPYEQYF | TGTGCCAGCAGTCATGGGACTTTCCCCTACGAGCAGTACTTC
TRBJ1-1 | - | TRBV4-3 | 16 | - | CASSTSYPRVNTEAFF | TGCGCCAGCAGCACGTCGTACCCGAGAGTGAACACTGAAGCTTTCTTT
TRBJ1-2 | TRBD1 | TRBV4-2 | 14 | - | CASSQGQGISGYTF | TGTGCCAGCAGCCAAGGACAGGGAATCAGTGGCTACACCTTC
TRBJ1-2 | TRBD1 | TRBV2 | 16 | - | CASDPPGTGSNYGYTF | TGTGCCAGCGACCCTCCTGGGACAGGGAGTAACTATGGCTACACCTTC
TRBJ2-7 | - | TRBV9 | 15 | - | CASSVGSAGNYEQYF | TGTGCCAGCAGCGTAGGGAGCGCGGGAAACTACGAGCAGTACTTC
TRBJ2-1 | - | TRBV12-3/TRBV12-4 | 13 | - | CASSPESGWEQFF | TGTGCCAGCAGTCCGGAATCAGGTTGGGAGCAGTTCTTC
TRBJ1-2 | TRBD1 | TRBV19 | 18 | once | CASSMGTGQGARSYGYTF | TGTGCCAGTAGTATGGGTACGGGACAGGGGGCGCGGAGCTATGGCTACACCTTC
TRBJ2-1 | TRBD1 | TRBV5-1 | 16 | - | CASSSDLDRWYNEQFF | TGCGCCAGCAGCTCCGACCTGGACAGGTGGTACAATGAGCAGTTCTTC
TRBJ1-1 | TRBD1 | TRBV19 | 15 | - | CASSGLQGANTEAFF | TGTGCCAGTAGTGGCCTGCAGGGGGCGAACACTGAAGCTTTCTTT
TRBJ2-2 | - | TRBV27 | 13 | once | CASAAGGPGELFF | TGTGCCAGCGCCGCAGGGGGGCCCGGGGAGCTGTTTTTT
TRBJ1-2 | TRBD1 | TRBV6-5 | 14 | - | CASSWDRTNYGYTF | TGTGCCAGCAGCTGGGACAGAACTAACTATGGCTACACCTTC
TRBJ2-5 | - | TRBV6-2/TRBV6-3 | 13 | - | CANSPTSGGTQYF | TGTGCCAACAGCCCGACCTCCGGCGGGACCCAGTACTTC
TRBJ1-2 | TRBD1 | TRBV7-9 | 16 | - | CASSTGTGPSTRGYTF | TGTGCCAGCAGCACCGGGACAGGGCCCTCCACTCGGGGCTACACCTTC
TRBJ2-1 | - | TRBV10-1 | 15 | - | CASSERAGTYNEQFF | TGCGCCAGCAGTGAGAGAGCGGGTACCTACAATGAGCAGTTCTTC
TRBJ1-5 | TRBD1 | TRBV19 | 13 | - | CASDRDGNQPQHF | TGTGCCAGTGACAGGGACGGCAATCAGCCCCAGCATTTT
TRBJ2-7 | - | TRBV19 | 17 | - | CANKGRGKEGRDSEQYF | TGTGCCAATAAGGGGCGGGGAAAAGAGGGAAGAGACAGCGAGCAGTACTTC
TRBJ2-7 | TRBD2 | TRBV4-3 | 16 | - | CASSQGLAGGTYEQYF | TGCGCCAGCAGCCAGGGACTAGCGGGGGGTACCTACGAGCAGTACTTC
TRBJ2-1 | TRBD2 | TRBV7-3 | 15 | - | CASSLLGGGNNEQFF | TGTGCCAGCAGCTTATTGGGCGGGGGGAACAATGAGCAGTTCTTC
TRBJ2-5 | TRBD2 | TRBV19 | 16 | - | CASSIGLAGGQETQYF | TGTGCCAGTAGTATAGGGCTAGCGGGGGGACAAGAGACCCAGTACTTC
TRBJ2-7 | TRBD1 | TRBV19 | 14 | - | CASSIRDRGYEQYF | TGTGCCAGTAGTATAAGGGACAGGGGTTACGAGCAGTACTTC
TRBJ1-2 | TRBD1 | TRBV2 | 12 | once | CASQGTGDGYTF | TGTGCCAGCCAAGGGACAGGGGATGGCTACACCTTC
TRBJ1-1 | - | TRBV15 | 13 | - | CATSRTRYTEAFF | TGTGCCACCAGCAGGACCAGGTACACTGAAGCTTTCTTT
TRBJ2-5 | TRBD2 | TRBV27 | 16 | once | CASSLWSARGVGTQYF | TGTGCCAGCAGTTTATGGTCTGCGCGGGGGGTCGGGACCCAGTACTTC
TRBJ2-2 | TRBD2 | TRBV7-7 | 18 | - | CATSGGEGSIANTGELFF | TGTGCCACCTCGGGAGGAGAGGGCTCCATTGCGAACACCGGGGAGCTGTTTTTT
TRBJ2-7 | TRBD1 | TRBV18 | 15 | - | CASSPQGTGHYEQYF | TGTGCCAGCTCACCACAAGGGACAGGCCACTACGAGCAGTACTTC
TRBJ2-3 | TRBD2 | TRBV3-1/TRBV3-2 | 18 | - | CASSQDWSGGASTDTQYF | TGTGCCAGCAGCCAAGATTGGTCGGGGGGGGCCTCGACAGATACGCAGTATTTT
TRBJ2-5 | TRBD1 | TRBV18 | 14 | - | CASQRDRGQETQYF | TGTGCCAGCCAACGCGACAGGGGCCAAGAGACCCAGTACTTC
TRBJ1-6 | - | TRBV29-1 | 13 | - | CSARQAVNSPLHF | TGCAGCGCGAGACAGGCCGTAAATTCACCCCTCCACTTT
TRBJ2-5 | TRBD1 | TRBV6-5 | 14 | once | CASRPTGDRETQYF | TGTGCCAGCAGGCCAACAGGGGACCGGGAGACCCAGTACTTC
TRBJ1-2 | - | TRBV27 | 14 | - | CASSRDIANYGYTF | TGTGCCAGCAGCCGGGACATAGCTAACTATGGCTACACCTTC
TRBJ1-2 | - | TRBV3-1/TRBV3-2 | 14 | - | CASSIRTAPGGYTF | TGTGCCAGCAGCATACGGACAGCGCCCGGAGGCTACACCTTC
TRBJ1-1 | TRBD1 | TRBV2 | 15 | - | CASSPRTGGNTEAFF | TGTGCCAGCAGTCCCCGGACAGGGGGGAACACTGAAGCTTTCTTT
TRBJ2-7 | - | TRBV11-2 | 14 | - | CASSSLTGAYEQYF | TGTGCCAGCAGCTCCCTTACGGGGGCCTACGAGCAGTACTTC
TRBJ2-3 | - | TRBV5-1 | 13 | - | CASSLEGADTQYF | TGCGCCAGCAGCTTGGAAGGGGCAGATACGCAGTATTTT
TRBJ1-5 | - | TRBV23-1 | 14 | - | CASSQKGARQPQHF | TGCGCCAGCAGTCAGAAAGGGGCCCGTCAGCCCCAGCATTTT
TRBJ2-3 | - | TRBV20-1 | 15 | few | CSASSVAGDQDTQYF | TGCAGTGCTAGTTCGGTGGCGGGCGACCAAGATACGCAGTATTTT
TRBJ1-2 | - | TRBV27 | 13 | - | CASGGLVDYGYTF | TGTGCCAGCGGGGGACTGGTCGACTATGGCTACACCTTC
TRBJ2-1 | - | TRBV4-2 | 14 | - | CASSQEVANNEQFF | TGTGCCAGCAGCCAAGAGGTAGCGAACAATGAGCAGTTCTTC
TRBJ2-5 | TRBD2 | TRBV3-1/TRBV3-2 | 16 | - | CASSQAGAGVQETQYF | TGTGCCAGCAGCCAAGCTGGAGCGGGGGTCCAAGAGACCCAGTACTTC
TRBJ2-3 | - | TRBV9 | 15 | - | CASSGASTSTDTQYF | TGTGCCAGCAGCGGGGCCTCCACCTCCACAGATACGCAGTATTTT
TRBJ2-3 | TRBD1 | TRBV19 | 15 | - | CASRTTGLWADTQYF | TGTGCCAGTAGGACGACAGGGCTTTGGGCAGATACGCAGTATTTT
TRBJ1-3 | - | TRBV3-1/TRBV3-2 | 16 | - | CASRGNRKRSGNTIYF | TGTGCCAGCAGGGGGAACAGGAAGAGATCTGGAAACACCATATATTTT
TRBJ2-1 | - | TRBV4-1 | 16 | - | CASSQPRGGRYNEQFF | TGCGCCAGCAGCCAACCTAGGGGTGGCCGCTACAATGAGCAGTTCTTC